This record covers a single TCR beta chain. Trimming removed 6 bases at V and 2 bases at J, with 10 bases between. Germline CDR1 and CDR2: KGHSH and LQKENI. This CDR3 comprises 13 residues. Method: immunoSEQ multiplex PCR; TCRdb's copy keeps in-frame clones and lacks some. The table shows roughly 68,000 clones, with approximately 90% occurring only once. The source of the sample is a study of technical replicates of blood from a few donors. The specimen sequenced was PBMCs. The clonotype originates from a human donor in good health. Some clones in this sample may be carry-over from other donors' samples. The V call is TRBV18, the J call TRBJ1-1; D is ambiguous. This CDR3 is CASSADINTEAFF. The CDR3 DNA follows: TGTGCCAGCTCGGCCGACATTAACACTGAAGCTTTCTTT.